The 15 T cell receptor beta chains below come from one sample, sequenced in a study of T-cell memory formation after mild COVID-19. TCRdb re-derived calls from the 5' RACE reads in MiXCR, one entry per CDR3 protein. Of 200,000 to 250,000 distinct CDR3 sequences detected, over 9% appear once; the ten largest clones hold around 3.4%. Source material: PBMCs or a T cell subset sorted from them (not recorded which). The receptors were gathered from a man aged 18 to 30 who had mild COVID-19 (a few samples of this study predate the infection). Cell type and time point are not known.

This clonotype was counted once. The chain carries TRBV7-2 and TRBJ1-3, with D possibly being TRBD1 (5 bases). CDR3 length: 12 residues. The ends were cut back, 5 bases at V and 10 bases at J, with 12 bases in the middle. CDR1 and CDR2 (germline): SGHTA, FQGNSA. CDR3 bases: TGTGCCAGCAGCCTCCTGGGGGAAACCATATATTTT. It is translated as CASSLLGETIYF.

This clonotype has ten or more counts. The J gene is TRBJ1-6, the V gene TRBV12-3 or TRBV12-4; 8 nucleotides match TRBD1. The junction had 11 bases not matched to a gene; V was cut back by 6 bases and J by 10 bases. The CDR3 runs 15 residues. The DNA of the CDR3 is TGTGCCAGCAGCCCAAGACAGGGGCTGTCGTCACCCCTCCACTTT. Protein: CASSPRQGLSSPLHF.

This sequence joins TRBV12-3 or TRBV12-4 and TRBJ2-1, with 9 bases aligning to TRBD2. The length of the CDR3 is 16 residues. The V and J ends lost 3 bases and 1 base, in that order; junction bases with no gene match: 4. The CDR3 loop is CASSFGAGGSYNEQFF. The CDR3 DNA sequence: TGTGCCAGCAGTTTTGGGGCGGGGGGGTCCTACAATGAGCAGTTCTTC.

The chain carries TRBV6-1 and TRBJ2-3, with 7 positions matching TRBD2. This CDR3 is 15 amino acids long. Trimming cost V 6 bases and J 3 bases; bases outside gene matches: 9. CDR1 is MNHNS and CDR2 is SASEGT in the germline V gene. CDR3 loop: CASSPPSSGTDTQYF. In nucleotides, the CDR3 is TGTGCCAGCAGCCCACCCTCTAGCGGAACAGATACGCAGTATTTT.

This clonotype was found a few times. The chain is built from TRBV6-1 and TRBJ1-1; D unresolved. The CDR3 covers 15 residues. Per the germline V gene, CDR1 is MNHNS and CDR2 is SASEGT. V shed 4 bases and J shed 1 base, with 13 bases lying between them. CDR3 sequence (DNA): TGTGCCAGCAGTGGGCCCACAAGAAGGAACACTGAAGCTTTCTTT. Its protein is CASSGPTRRNTEAFF.

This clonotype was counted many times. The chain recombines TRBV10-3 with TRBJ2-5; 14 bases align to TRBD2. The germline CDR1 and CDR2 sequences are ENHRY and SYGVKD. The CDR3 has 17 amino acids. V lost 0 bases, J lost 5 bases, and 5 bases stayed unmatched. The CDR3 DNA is TGTGCCATCAGTGAGTCGACTGGGACTAGCGGGAGCGAGACCCAGTACTTC. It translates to CAISESTGTSGSETQYF.

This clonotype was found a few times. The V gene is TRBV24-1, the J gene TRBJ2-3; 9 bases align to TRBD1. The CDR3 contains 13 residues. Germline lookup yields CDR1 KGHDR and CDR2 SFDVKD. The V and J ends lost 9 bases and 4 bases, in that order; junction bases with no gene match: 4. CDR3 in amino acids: CATGDRDSDTQYF. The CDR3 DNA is TGTGCCACCGGGGACAGGGACTCAGATACGCAGTATTTT.

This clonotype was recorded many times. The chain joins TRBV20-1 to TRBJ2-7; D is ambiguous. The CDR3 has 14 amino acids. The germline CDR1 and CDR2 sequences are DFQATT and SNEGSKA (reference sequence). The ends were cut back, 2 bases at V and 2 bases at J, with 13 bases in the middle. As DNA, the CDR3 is TGCAGTGCTAGACTGGGGTTGGGTACCTACGAGCAGTACTTC. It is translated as CSARLGLGTYEQYF.

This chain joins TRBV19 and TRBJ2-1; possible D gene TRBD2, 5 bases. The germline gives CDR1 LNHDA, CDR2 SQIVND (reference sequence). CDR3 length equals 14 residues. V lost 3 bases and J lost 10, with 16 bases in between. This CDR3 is CASSMRQRGGEQFF. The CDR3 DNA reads TGTGCCAGTAGTATGCGTCAGCGAGGAGGAGAGCAGTTCTTC.

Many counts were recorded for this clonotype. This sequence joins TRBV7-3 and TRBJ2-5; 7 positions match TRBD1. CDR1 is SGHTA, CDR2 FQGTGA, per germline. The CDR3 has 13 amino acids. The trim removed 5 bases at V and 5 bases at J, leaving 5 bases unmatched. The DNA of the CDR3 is TGTGCCAGCAGCCCCGAGGGGGCTGAGACCCAGTACTTC. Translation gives CASSPEGAETQYF.

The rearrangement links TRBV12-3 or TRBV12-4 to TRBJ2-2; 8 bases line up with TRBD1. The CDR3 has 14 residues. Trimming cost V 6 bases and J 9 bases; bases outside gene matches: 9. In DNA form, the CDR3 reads TGTGCCAGCAGACTCGGACAGGGAAGGCGGGAGCTGTTTTTT. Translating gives CASRLGQGRRELFF.

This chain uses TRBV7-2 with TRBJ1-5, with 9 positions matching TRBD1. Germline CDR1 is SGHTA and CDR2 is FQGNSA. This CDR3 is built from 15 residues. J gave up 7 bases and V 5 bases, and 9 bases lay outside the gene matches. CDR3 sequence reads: CASSRPGQGGQPQHF. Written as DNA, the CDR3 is TGTGCCAGCAGCCGCCCGGGACAGGGAGGCCAGCCCCAGCATTTT. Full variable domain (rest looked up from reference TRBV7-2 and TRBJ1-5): GAGVSQSPSNKVTEKGKDVELRCDPISGHTALYWYRQSLGQGLEFLIYFQGNSAPDKSGLPSDRFSAERTGGSVSTLTIQRTQQEDSAVYLCASSRPGQGGQPQHFGDGTRLSIL.

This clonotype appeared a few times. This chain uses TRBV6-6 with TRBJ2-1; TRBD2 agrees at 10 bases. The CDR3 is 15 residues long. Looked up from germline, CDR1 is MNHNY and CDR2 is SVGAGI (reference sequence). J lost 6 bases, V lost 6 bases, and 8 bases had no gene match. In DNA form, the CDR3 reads TGTGCCAGCAGCTCCATAGCGGGGGGTCTCAATGAGCAGTTCTTC. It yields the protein CASSSIAGGLNEQFF.

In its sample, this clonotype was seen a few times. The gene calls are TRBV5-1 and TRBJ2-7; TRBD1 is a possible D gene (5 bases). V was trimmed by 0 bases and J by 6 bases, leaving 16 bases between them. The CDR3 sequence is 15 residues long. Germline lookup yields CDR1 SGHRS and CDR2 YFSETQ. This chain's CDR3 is CASSLVSGIPSEQYF. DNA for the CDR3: TGCGCCAGCAGCTTGGTATCAGGGATCCCCTCCGAGCAGTACTTC.

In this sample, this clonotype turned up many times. The CDR3 region is CASSYLGGSYNEQFF. The CDR3 nucleotides read TGTGCCAGCAGTTACCTGGGGGGCAGCTACAATGAGCAGTTCTTC. This chain uses TRBV6-5 with TRBJ2-1, with D tentatively TRBD1 or TRBD2 (6 bases each). The length of the CDR3 is 15 residues. The V end was cut by 2 bases, the J end by 3 bases, with 11 bases between. Germline-derived CDR1 and CDR2 are MNHEY and SVGAGI.